The clone carrying this T cell receptor (beta chain) was picked up a small number of times. Its specificity is unknown. V lost 0 bases and J 6 bases, leaving 15 bases between the germline ends. There are 15 residues in the CDR3. CDR1 is SGHRS and CDR2 is YFSETQ in the germline V gene. Every isolated RNA sample was fully reverse transcribed, so sequencing captured expressed TCRB transcripts. The protocol was immunoSEQ multiplex PCR, while the TCRdb copy is restricted to in-frame clones and leaves out a portion. The sample carries about 320,000 clones, 14% recorded once. The data stem from a study of beta chain features in type 1 diabetes. Study-level points and caveats: A possible short-template PCR bias applies equally to patients and controls. Still unanswered here is whether HLA type influences TCRB rearrangement. Researchers report that Type 1 diabetes patients had moderately but significantly shorter TCRB CDR3s across all four CD4+ subsets.

The rearrangement uses TRBV5-1 and TRBJ1-1; D possibly corresponds to TRBD1 (6 bases). The origin of this receptor is a man aged 25 to 40 in good health. The material sequenced was central memory CD4+ T cells from blood. CDR3 region: CASSLGQADIAEAFF. Here the CDR3 DNA reads TGCGCCAGCAGCTTGGGACAGGCCGATATCGCTGAAGCTTTCTTT. Full variable domain (missing parts from reference TRBV5-1 and TRBJ1-1): KAGVTQTPRYLIKTRGQQVTLSCSPISGHRSVSWYQQTPGQGLQFLFEYFSETQRNKGNFPGRFSGRQFSNSRSEMNVSTLELGDSALYLCASSLGQADIAEAFFGQGTRLTVV.